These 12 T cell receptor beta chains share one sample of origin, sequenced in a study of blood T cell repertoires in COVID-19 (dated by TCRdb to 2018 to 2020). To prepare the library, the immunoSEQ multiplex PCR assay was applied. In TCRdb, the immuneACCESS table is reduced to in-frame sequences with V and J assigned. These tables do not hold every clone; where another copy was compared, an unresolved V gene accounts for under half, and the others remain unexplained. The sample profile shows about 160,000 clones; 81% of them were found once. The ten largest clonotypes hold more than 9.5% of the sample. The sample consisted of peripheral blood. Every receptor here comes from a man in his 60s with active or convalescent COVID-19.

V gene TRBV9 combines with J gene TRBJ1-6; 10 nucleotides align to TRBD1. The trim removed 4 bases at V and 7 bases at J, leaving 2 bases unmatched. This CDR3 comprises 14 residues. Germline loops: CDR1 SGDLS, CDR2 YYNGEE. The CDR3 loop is CASSQGQGNSPLHF. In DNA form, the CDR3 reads TGTGCCAGCAGCCAGGGACAGGGGAATTCACCCCTCCACTTT.

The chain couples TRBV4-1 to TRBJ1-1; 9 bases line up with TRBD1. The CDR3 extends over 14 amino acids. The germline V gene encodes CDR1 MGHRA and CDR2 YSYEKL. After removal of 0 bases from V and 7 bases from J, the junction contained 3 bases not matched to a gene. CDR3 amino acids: CASSQEQGQGEAFF. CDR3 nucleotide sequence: TGCGCCAGCAGCCAAGAACAGGGACAGGGTGAAGCTTTCTTT.

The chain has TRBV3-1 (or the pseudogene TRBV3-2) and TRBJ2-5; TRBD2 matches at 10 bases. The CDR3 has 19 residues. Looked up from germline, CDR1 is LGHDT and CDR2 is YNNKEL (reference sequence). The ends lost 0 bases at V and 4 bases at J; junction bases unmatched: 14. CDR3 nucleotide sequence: TGTGCCAGCAGCCAAGAATTCGGAAGAGCGGGAGGGACACGAGAGACCCAGTACTTC. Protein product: CASSQEFGRAGGTRETQYF.

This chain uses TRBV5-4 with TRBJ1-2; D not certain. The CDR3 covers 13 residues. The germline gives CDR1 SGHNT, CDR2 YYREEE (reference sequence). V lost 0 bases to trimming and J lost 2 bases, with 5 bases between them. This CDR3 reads CASSLAVNYGYTF. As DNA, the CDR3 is TGTGCCAGCAGCTTGGCTGTCAACTATGGCTACACCTTC.

The CDR3 nucleotides are TGTGCCAGCAGCAGGGACCAAGAGACCCAGTACTTC. The encoded protein is CASSRDQETQYF. The V call is TRBV6-5, the J call TRBJ2-5; D might be TRBD1 (5 bases). The CDR3 consists of 12 residues. Germline V gene lookup returns CDR1 MNHEY and CDR2 SVGAGI. V gave up 6 bases and J gave up 0 bases, with 5 bases separating them.

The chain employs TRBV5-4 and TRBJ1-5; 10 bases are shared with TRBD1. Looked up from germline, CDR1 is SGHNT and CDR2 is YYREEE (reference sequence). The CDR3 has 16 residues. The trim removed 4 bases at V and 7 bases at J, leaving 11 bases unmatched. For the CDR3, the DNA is TGTGCCAGCAGCATAGACGGGACAGGGGAGGGGCAGCCCCAGCATTTT. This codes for CASSIDGTGEGQPQHF.

The CDR3 loop reads CASSQAGSSYNEQFF. The CDR3 DNA reads as TGTGCCAGCAGCCAAGCCGGGAGCAGCTACAATGAGCAGTTCTTC. The chain employs TRBV14 and TRBJ2-1, with D maybe TRBD2 (6 bases). The CDR3 has 15 amino acids. V was clipped by 1 base and J by 3 bases, with 10 bases between them. The germline gives CDR1 SGHDN, CDR2 FVKESK.

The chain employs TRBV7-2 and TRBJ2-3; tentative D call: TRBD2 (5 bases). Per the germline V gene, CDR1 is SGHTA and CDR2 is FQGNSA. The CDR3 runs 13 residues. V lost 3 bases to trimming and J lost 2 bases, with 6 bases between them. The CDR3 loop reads CASSFLATDTQYF. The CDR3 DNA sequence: TGTGCCAGCAGCTTCCTAGCCACAGATACGCAGTATTTT.

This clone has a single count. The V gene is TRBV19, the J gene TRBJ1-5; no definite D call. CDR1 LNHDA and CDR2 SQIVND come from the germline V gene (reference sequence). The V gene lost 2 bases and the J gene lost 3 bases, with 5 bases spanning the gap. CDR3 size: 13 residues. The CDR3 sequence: CASSIQINQPQHF. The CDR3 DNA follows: TGTGCCAGTAGTATACAGATCAATCAGCCCCAGCATTTT.

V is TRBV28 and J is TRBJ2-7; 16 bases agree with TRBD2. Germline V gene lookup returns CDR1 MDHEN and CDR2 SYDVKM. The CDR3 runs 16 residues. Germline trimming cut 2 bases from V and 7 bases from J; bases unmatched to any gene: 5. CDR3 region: CASSLPGTSGREEQYF. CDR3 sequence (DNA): TGTGCCAGCAGTTTACCCGGGACTAGCGGGAGGGAAGAGCAGTACTTC.

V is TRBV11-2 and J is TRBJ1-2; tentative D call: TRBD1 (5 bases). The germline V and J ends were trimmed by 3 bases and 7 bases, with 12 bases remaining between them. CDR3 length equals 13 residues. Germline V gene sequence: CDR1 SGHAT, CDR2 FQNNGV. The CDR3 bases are TGTGCCAGCAGCTTGGGGGGATGGAGTGGCTACACCTTC. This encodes CASSLGGWSGYTF.

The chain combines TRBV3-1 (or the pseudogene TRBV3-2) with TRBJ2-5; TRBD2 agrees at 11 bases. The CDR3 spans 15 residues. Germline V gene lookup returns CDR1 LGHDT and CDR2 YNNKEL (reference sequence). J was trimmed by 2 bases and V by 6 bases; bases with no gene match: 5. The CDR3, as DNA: TGTGCCAGCAGAAGACTAGCGGGGACTCAAGAGACCCAGTACTTC. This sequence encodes CASRRLAGTQETQYF.